This T cell receptor beta chain was observed in a study of cytomegalovirus exposure and HLA in healthy donors (dated by TCRdb to about 2017). General notes on the study: According to an earlier analysis of a few hundred of the donors, some 180 million T cells yielded 90 million to 140 million unique TCR beta sequences and approximately 280 Gb of sequence data. An early release that covered about 600 HLA-typed donors contained approximately 290 gigabases of sequencing data and tens of millions of unique TCR sequences. Of the 350 to 400 genotyped donors, around 81% fell in the genetic ancestry cluster associated with self-reported Caucasian donors. The study aimed to test whether cataloging public T cell receptors could reveal signatures of past pathogen exposure. The study used immunosequencing to profile the T cell repertoires of about 670 subjects and linked those repertoires to cytomegalovirus serostatus. Besides the first cohort of more than 650 subjects, a separate validation cohort made up of roughly 120 different subjects was used. High-throughput TCR immunosequencing, statistical association of individual TCRs with disease status, and machine learning were combined to predict cytomegalovirus infection status. In a later analysis, previously published TCR beta repertoires from more than 500 donors were re-analyzed and high-resolution HLA genotyping was added so that TCR occurrence patterns could be studied. In the later analysis, no new phenotypic data were used to find candidate immune exposures; instead, reliance was placed on TCR beta sequences and their occurrence across donors. An earlier analysis of roughly 580 of the donors used high-throughput TCR beta sequencing to judge whether each TCR beta V gene segment behaved as functional or pseudogenic. Donor age, sex, ethnicity and CMV serostatus were compiled together with the repertoire data. A later genetic analysis used genome-wide SNP genotypes for about three fifths of the roughly 700 donors, treating that subset as a discovery cohort. All discovery cohort repertoires had been generated using a single sequencing platform. Class I and class II HLA loci were covered by the typing at four-digit resolution. Typing coverage varied by locus: roughly 620-630 donors for A, B, C, DRB1 and DQB1; approximately 520 for DQA1; some 610 for DPA1; roughly 450 for DPB1. Because of strong linkage in the cohort, five DR-DQ haplotypes were treated as single units for association and clustering. On average, about 240,000 unique TCR beta nucleotide sequences were sequenced per donor among 398 genotyped donors of the cohort, with 15% to 20% of those sequences being non-productive.

The cohort consisted of 650 to 700 healthy bone marrow donors. At the time of sampling, every cohort member was nominally healthy, though immune exposures that went unrecorded were likely present. The donor was CMV seronegative and belonged to the group of 350 or so seronegative cohort members. Each donor provided a peripheral blood sample, and peripheral blood mononuclear cells were used for TCR beta sequencing. The Qiagen DNeasy Blood Extraction Kit was used to extract genomic DNA from the blood cell samples. About this clone itself: Its antigen is currently not known. Qualities for individual bases were not recorded, and no much larger clone is one base off.

Summary of the overall study and its limitations: A later analysis found that HLA-associated TCR beta chains were more clonally expanded and had lower generation probabilities than equally common non-associated chains. According to a later analysis, most CMV-associated TCR beta chains appeared to be HLA-restricted, and the HLA associations seemed to be driven largely by CMV exposure. A group of highly shared sequence variants was considered likely to be a technical artifact of the sequencing pipeline. The study gave a list of about 170 TCR beta chains associated with cytomegalovirus. In a later analysis, around 15,000 TCR beta sequences were associated with specific HLA alleles at a false discovery rate of 0.05. For the cohort, immune exposure information was limited to CMV serostatus. In a later genetic analysis, a missense DCLRE1C variant was associated with V-gene and J-gene trimming of TCR beta chains, and the association was replicated in an independent cohort. In a later analysis, the rate of TCR association differed among HLA loci, with DRB1 alleles having the most associated TCRs and HLA-C alleles having the fewest. Over 15 rarely observed V segments, including chromosome 9 orphons, were excluded from the earlier analysis of some 590 of the donors because counts were too low. The cohort was sequenced for TCR beta chains only, and without alpha or paired-chain data the features that could be detected were limited. Presence/absence analyses assumed roughly uniform sequencing depth across donors, an assumption that may not hold. Cytomegalovirus status was reported to be diagnosed by the classifier with high specificity and sensitivity in both the original and validation cohorts. A later analysis reported that several top co-occurrence clusters appeared linked to parvovirus B19, influenza, CMV and Epstein-Barr virus. Three of the identified cytomegalovirus-associated TCR beta chains were confirmed in vitro to be specific for cytomegalovirus antigens. A later genetic analysis reported fewer N-insertions in productive TCRs among donors in an Asian-associated ancestry cluster than the approximately 700-donor mean. According to the authors, the approach could potentially be generalized to other disease states and immunological phenotypes. A further reported finding was that TCR beta sequences accurately predicted the HLA-A and HLA-B alleles for most subjects in the first cohort. HLA typing was unavailable for some donors at each locus, so association tests used only the typed subset. Linkage disequilibrium might explain the correlated functional status among segregating V segments, but an unknown experimental factor could not be ruled out. Most TCR sequences were seen in very few donors, while some public TCRs were found in many individuals. When HLA alleles, especially DR and DQ, strongly co-occurred, TCR associations were difficult to assign to individual alleles. An earlier analysis of approximately 530 of the donors showed that most TCR beta V segments appeared in productive rearrangements either about 87% or about 30% of the time, which broadly matched IMGT annotations.

Preparation of the library involved the immunoSEQ multiplex PCR assay. For the multiplex PCR, a mixture combining 60 forward primers for TCR Vbeta segments and 13 reverse primers for TCR Jbeta segments was used. The CDR3 region of rearranged TCR beta genes was amplified from genomic DNA with a multiplex PCR assay. The Illumina HiSeq System was used to sequence the amplified TCR beta libraries as 87-base-pair reads. Turning to the authors' computational methods: Across the 666 repertoires, a later analysis counted approximately 75 million unique TCR beta chains, 9 million to 14 million of which were shared by at least two donors. Raw reads were error-corrected and collapsed into unique sequences by a nearest-neighbor algorithm in which closely related sequences were merged to remove PCR and sequencing errors. CDR3 sequences were aligned to IMGT reference sequences to assign V, D and J gene segments. For a sequence to be retained, a match of at least six nucleotides was required to both a V gene segment and a J gene segment. Rearrangements were classified as productive when the CDR3 lacked stop codons and remained in frame with V and J, and all other rearrangements were classified as non-productive. Following IMGT convention, CDR3 was defined as the stretch from the second conserved V-encoded cysteine up to the conserved J-encoded phenylalanine. The earlier analysis of roughly 590 of the donors excluded any sequence lacking an unambiguous match to a single V gene segment. In an earlier analysis of several hundred of the donors, V segments were called functional above 56.7% productive rearrangements and were called segregating when the between-donor standard deviation exceeded 5%. A statistical classification framework was developed to diagnose cytomegalovirus status using the catalog of TCR beta chain sequences. V and J gene assignment, in a later analysis, came from comparing TCR nucleotide sequences with IMGT/GENE-DB human TR gene sequences. In a later analysis, CDR3 sequences and most-parsimonious VDJ recombination scenarios were assigned using the TCRdist pipeline. In a later analysis, each TCR beta chain was defined by its CDR3 amino acid sequence together with its V-gene family, and reads lacking a unique V-gene family were excluded. In a later analysis, fewer than 650 highly shared, low-generation-probability nucleotide sequences were removed to address suspected cross-contamination and a sequencing artifact. In a later analysis, a clonal expansion index was calculated for each public chain from normalized within-repertoire ranks of inferred template counts. In a later analysis, generation probabilities were computed using a VDJ recombination model fitted to out-of-frame rearrangements, and the results were checked against IGoR. In a later analysis, TCR-TCR, TCR-HLA and TCR-CMV co-occurrence was scored with hypergeometric tests, and a repertoire-size bias correction was applied to TCR pairs. In a later analysis, false discovery rates were estimated by permuting HLA or CMV assignments 20 times. A later analysis grouped co-occurring TCRs with DBSCAN, adding TCRdist sequence similarity when clustering within HLA-allele-positive subsets. Co-occurrence clustering excluded repertoires with fewer than 30,000 or more than 120,000 public chains, plus five with anomalous nucleotide sharing. In its TCRdb copy, this immuneACCESS table keeps in-frame sequences only and misses some clones. Where compared with another copy, unresolved V genes explain less than half of these, and the others have no known cause. The DNA gave D and trimming, while V, J and clone size come from that table. This sample is represented by fewer than 140,000 clones; more than 70% of them were singletons. Around 2.5% of the sample is held by the ten biggest clonotypes.

The receptor comes from a man aged 35 to 55 in good health and CMV-seronegative. Specimen: PBMCs.

The DNA is as follows: TGTGCCAGCGCACTCGGGACACCGAGCACAGATACGCAGTATTTT. Its product reads: CASALGTPSTDTQYF. The chain was built from TRBV2 and TRBJ2-3; possibly the D gene is TRBD1, per 6 matching bases. From its cysteine to its phenylalanine, the CDR3 spans 15 amino acids. Solely the CDR3 DNA is kept, with 45 bases framed from the first base. The junction carries 15 bases between V and J, which are trimmed by 8 bases and 0 bases respectively. From the germline V gene, CDR1 is SNHLY and CDR2 is FYNNEI.